This TCR beta chain was observed in a study of blood T cells in healthy people across ages. As for the study in general: Using template switching, researchers captured about one barcoded beta molecule for each two T cells.

General study points: No one knew whether donors had CMV, which possibly confounded expanded clonotype changes.

Every donor gave 9.5 to 10 milliliters of peripheral blood. The use of a sample-barcoded 5' primer and a J-beta primer mix characterized a second PCR of roughly 6 to 11 cycles. TCRdb reprocessed the 5' RACE reads via MiXCR and lists one record per CDR3 protein. The repertoire consists of about a million distinct CDR3 sequences, with about 48% occurring once and the leading ten covering around 15%. This clonotype turned up a few times. Its specificity is unknown. V shed 7 bases and J shed 11 bases, with 12 bases lying between them. CDR1 is MNHEY, CDR2 SMNVEV, per germline (reference sequence). The CDR3 consists of 12 residues.

The J gene is TRBJ1-6, the V gene TRBV27, with D unresolved. The clonotype was recovered from a man aged 30-40 years in good health. Sequenced material: blood. The CDR3 here is CASTSPGAPLHF. The CDR3 DNA reads TGTGCCAGCACCTCGCCCGGGGCACCCCTCCACTTT.